This T cell receptor beta chain was sequenced in a study of a mutant IDH1 vaccine in newly diagnosed glioma (dated by TCRdb to about 2021). About the full investigation: Patients received eight vaccinations in weeks 1, 3, 5, 7, 11, 15, 19 and 23, corresponding to visits V03 through V10. In the chemotherapy-containing groups, vaccination started alongside temozolomide cycles, whereas in patients who had radiotherapy alone it started 4-6 weeks after radiotherapy. The approximately 33 treated patients were about 60% male and around 40% female, with a mean age of about 43 years. Before enrollment, patients had received standard therapy of radiotherapy alone, temozolomide alone, or radiochemotherapy with temozolomide; most received the combination. Peripheral blood samples were drawn at six visits, namely V03 (baseline), V05, V07, V10, V12 and V13. Longitudinal TCRB deep sequencing was performed for 20 to 25 treated patients wherever samples were available for exploratory analyses.

Preparation of the library involved the immunoSEQ multiplex PCR assay. The hsTCRB Kit was used according to the manufacturer's protocol to amplify rearranged TCR beta chain sequences. An Illumina MiSeq was used to sequence the TCRB libraries. Processing in the source paper ran as follows. The kit vendor's proprietary platform handled demultiplexing, trimming and gene mapping. Drawn from immuneACCESS, this table holds only the in-frame rearrangements with V and J called that TCRdb kept. Clones are partly lost; checked studies trace under half to an unresolved V gene and leave the rest unexplained. V, J and clone size are taken as reported in that table, and D and trimming were inferred from the DNA itself. Here the sample has over 55,000 clones; 85% to 90% occur a single time. Around 4.4% of the sample belongs to the ten largest clones. General study outcomes and caveats: Pseudoprogression seemed to be unrelated to changes in the top peripheral T cell clonotypes found by TCRB sequencing. Vaccine-induced immune responses across multiple MHC alleles were detected in over 80% of patients. It was noted by the authors that analyses of patient blood samples could not be reproduced owing to sample limitations. Availability determined which PBMC samples were chosen for TCRB deep sequencing.

This specimen's time point label, per the study, means: week 5, during vaccination. A 20-mer mutant IDH1 peptide at 300 micrograms in Montanide made up each vaccine dose, which was injected subcutaneously together with topical imiquimod. All donors had newly diagnosed IDH1-mutant astrocytomas of WHO grade 3 or 4 that showed loss of nuclear ATRX. The samples were drawn from NOA16, a multicentre, single-arm, open-label phase I trial in Germany that tested a mutant IDH1 peptide vaccine in humans for the first time. Genomic DNA for TCRB sequencing was extracted from EDTA blood using the DNeasy Blood and Tissue Kit. The CDR3, from cysteine to phenylalanine, totals 17 residues. Of the read, only the CDR3 DNA is kept; its 51 bases are in frame from base 1. V loses 0 bases at its end and J loses 4 bases; junction bases beyond the gene matches: 10. CDR1 is given as SGHRS and CDR2 as YFSETQ, both from the germline V gene.

A remark on this clone: It has no known antigen specificity. No clone much larger than this one lies a single base away; base qualities are absent.

This sequence uses TRBV5-1 and TRBJ1-1; 9 junctional bases match TRBD1. The sequence was collected from a woman aged 40 to 50 with glioma. The source material was PBMCs, sampled from a glioma patient whose treatment included an IDH1 peptide vaccine. The CDR3 is CASSLGPPATGGTEAFF. Here is the DNA: TGCGCCAGCAGCTTGGGCCCCCCCGCGACAGGGGGCACTGAAGCTTTCTTT.